This T cell receptor (beta chain) was identified during a study of Graves' ophthalmopathy and Graves' hyperthyroidism. Transcripts of RNA were the source for amplifying TCR beta CDR3 regions. The authors performed first-round RT-PCR with HTBI primers and then a second-round multiplex PCR. TCRdb passed the multiplex PCR reads through MiXCR, listing each CDR3 protein once. Of hundreds of thousands of distinct CDR3 sequences in the sample, 15% were seen once. This clonotype was detected many times. The antigen is not known. Stable hyperthyroidism referred to disease that showed no ophthalmopathy within 18 months of follow-up. Other autoimmune diseases, uncontrolled infections, pregnancy and lactation each led to patient exclusion. Whole-study findings and limits: The model's ophthalmopathy progression predictions had about 71% sensitivity and less than 75% specificity. Separation of ophthalmopathy from stable hyperthyroidism was achieved by a 13-signature model, at roughly 88% sensitivity and under 82% specificity.

CDR1 DFQATT and CDR2 SNEGSKA come from the germline V gene (reference sequence). Trimming took 3 bases from V and 10 from J, leaving 16 bases between them. The CDR3 loop spans 12 amino acids. Sequenced material: peripheral blood. V usage is TRBV20-1 and J usage is TRBJ2-7; the D call may be TRBD1 or TRBD2 (6 bases each). This TCR was sampled from a woman under 30 with stable Graves' hyperthyroidism. CDR3 region: CSASLIGGAQYF. The DNA for the CDR3 is TGCAGTGCTAGTTTGATCGGGGGCGCCCAGTACTTC.